The 2 T cell receptor beta chains in this list originate from one sample, sequenced in a study of blood T cell repertoires in COVID-19. TCRdb keeps only in-frame clones here, not all; method: immunoSEQ multiplex PCR. The sample lists over 130,000 clones, approximately 86% occurring once. The source material was peripheral blood. The receptors originated from a man between 70 and 80 years old with acute or convalescent COVID-19.

The chain carries TRBV9 and TRBJ2-1; 10 bases are a match to TRBD1. The CDR3 contains 14 residues. The V gene end was trimmed by 3 bases and the J gene end by 8 bases; junction bases not matched to a gene: 5. Per germline, CDR1 SGDLS and CDR2 YYNGEE. CDR3 coding DNA: TGTGCCAGCAGCGGCCGACAGGGGGCGGATGAGCAGTTCTTC. It encodes CASSGRQGADEQFF.

This clone was counted a single time. J is TRBJ2-3 and V is TRBV5-1; the D gene is possibly TRBD2 (6 bases). V was shortened by 2 bases and J by 3 bases, with 16 bases between the two germline ends. Germline loops: CDR1 SGHRS, CDR2 YFSETQ. The CDR3 is made up of 16 amino acids. The CDR3 is CASSFGGPGGTDTQYF. The CDR3 coding sequence is TGCGCCAGCAGCTTCGGAGGGCCTGGAGGAACAGATACGCAGTATTTT.